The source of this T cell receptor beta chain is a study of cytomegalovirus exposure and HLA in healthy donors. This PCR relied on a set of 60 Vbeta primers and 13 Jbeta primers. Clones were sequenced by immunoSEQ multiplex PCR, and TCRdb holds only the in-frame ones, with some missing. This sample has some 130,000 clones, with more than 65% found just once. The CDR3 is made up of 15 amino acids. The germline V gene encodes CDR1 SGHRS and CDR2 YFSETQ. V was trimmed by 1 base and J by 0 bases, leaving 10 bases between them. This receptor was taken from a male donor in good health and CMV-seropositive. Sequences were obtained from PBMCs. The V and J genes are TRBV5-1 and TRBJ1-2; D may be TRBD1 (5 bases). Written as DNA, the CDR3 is TGCGCCAGCAGCTTGTACAGGACAACTAACTATGGCTACACCTTC. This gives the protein CASSLYRTTNYGYTF.